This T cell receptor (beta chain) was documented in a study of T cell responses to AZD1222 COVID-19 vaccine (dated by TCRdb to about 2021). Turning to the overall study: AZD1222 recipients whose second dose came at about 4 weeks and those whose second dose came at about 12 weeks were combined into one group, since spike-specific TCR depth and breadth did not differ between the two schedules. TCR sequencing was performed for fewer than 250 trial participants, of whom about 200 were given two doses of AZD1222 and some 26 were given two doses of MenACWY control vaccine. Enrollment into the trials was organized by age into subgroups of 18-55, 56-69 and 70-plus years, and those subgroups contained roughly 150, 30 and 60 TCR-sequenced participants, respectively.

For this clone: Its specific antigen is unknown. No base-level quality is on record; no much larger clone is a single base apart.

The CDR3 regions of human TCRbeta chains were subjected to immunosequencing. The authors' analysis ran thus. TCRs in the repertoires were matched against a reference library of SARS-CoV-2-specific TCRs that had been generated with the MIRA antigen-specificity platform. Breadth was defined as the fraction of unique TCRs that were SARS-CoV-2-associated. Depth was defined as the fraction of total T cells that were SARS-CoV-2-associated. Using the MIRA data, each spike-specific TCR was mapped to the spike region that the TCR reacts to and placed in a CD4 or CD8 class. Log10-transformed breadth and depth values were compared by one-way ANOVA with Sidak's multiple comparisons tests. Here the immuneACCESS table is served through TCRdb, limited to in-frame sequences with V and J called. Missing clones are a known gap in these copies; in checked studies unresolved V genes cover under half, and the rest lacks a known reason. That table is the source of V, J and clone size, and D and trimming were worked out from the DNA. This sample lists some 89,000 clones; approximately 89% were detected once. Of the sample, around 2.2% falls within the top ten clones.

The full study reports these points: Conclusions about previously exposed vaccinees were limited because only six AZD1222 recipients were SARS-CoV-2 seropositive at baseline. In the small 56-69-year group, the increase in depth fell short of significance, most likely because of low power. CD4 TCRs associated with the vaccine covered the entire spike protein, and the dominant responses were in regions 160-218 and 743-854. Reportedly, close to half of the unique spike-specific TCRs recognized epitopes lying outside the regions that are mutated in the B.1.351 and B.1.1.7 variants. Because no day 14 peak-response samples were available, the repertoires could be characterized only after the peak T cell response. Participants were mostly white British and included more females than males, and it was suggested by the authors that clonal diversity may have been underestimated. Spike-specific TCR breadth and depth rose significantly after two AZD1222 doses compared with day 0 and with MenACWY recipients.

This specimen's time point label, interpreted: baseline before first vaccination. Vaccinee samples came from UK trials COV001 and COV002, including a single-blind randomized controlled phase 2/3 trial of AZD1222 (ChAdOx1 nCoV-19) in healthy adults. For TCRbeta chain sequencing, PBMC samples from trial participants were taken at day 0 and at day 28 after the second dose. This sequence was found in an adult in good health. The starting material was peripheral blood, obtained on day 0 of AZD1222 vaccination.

The nucleotide sequence is TGCGCCAGCAGCCAAGAGGTGACAGGGGTCACCGGGGAGCTGTTTTTT. Its translation reads: CASSQEVTGVTGELFF. The chain is assembled from TRBV4-1 and TRBJ2-2, and TRBD1 matches 8 of the central bases. The CDR3 has 16 amino acids, counting the end cysteine and phenylalanine. This entry keeps only the CDR3 DNA: 48 bases, framed from base 1. In the germline V gene, CDR1 corresponds to MGHRA and CDR2 to YSYEKL. Trimming leaves V shorter by 0 bases and J shorter by 4 bases, with the junction holding 4 bases beyond the gene matches.